This TCR beta chain was recovered during a study of cytomegalovirus exposure and HLA in healthy donors. General study findings and limits: Altogether, 150 to 200 TCR beta chains were recorded as cytomegalovirus-associated. Reports indicated that the classifier achieved high specificity and sensitivity in diagnosing cytomegalovirus status.

A note on this clone: What it binds is unknown.

Unmatched junction bases numbered 5, after V lost 8 bases and J lost 5 bases. Germline assignment: CDR1 MNHEY and CDR2 SMNVEV (reference sequence). CDR3 length: 13 residues. Use of 60 Vbeta and 13 Jbeta primers characterized the PCR. Produced via immunoSEQ multiplex PCR; TCRdb's table is partial and in-frame only. In the table there are fewer than 200,000 clones, less than 85% of which are singletons. The V gene is TRBV27, the J gene TRBJ1-1, with 10 positions matching TRBD1. This clonotype was obtained from a man aged 40-49 years in good health and CMV-seronegative. Sequencing was carried out using PBMCs. The CDR3: CASRDRGRTEAFF. The CDR3 DNA sequence: TGTGCCAGCCGTGACAGGGGGCGAACTGAAGCTTTCTTT.